Each of the 22 T cell receptor beta chains below was sequenced from the same sample in a study of blood T cells in healthy people across ages. A second about 7 to 12 cycle PCR used barcoded and J-beta primers. One entry per CDR3 protein, called by TCRdb with MiXCR from the 5' RACE reads. The top ten hold approximately 7.7% of the sample, which has roughly 1,700,000 distinct CDR3 sequences, roughly 30% seen once. What was sequenced was blood. Receptors were obtained from a woman aged 25 to 45 in good health.

This chain links TRBV7-6 with TRBJ2-1; 7 bases map to TRBD1. CDR3 size: 12 residues. CDR1 and CDR2 (germline): SGHVS, FNYEAQ. Unmatched junction bases numbered 3, after V lost 0 bases and J lost 13 bases. The CDR3 loop reads CASSLAGQAQFF. CDR3 coding DNA: TGTGCCAGCAGCTTAGCCGGACAGGCTCAGTTCTTC.

V is TRBV7-3 and J is TRBJ2-2; 9 bases align to TRBD1. J gave up 6 bases and V 5 bases, and 7 bases lay outside the gene matches. CDR1 is SGHTA, CDR2 FQGTGA, per germline. The CDR3 has 15 amino acids. DNA of the CDR3: TGTGCCAGCAGCCCAACAGGGGGCGGGTCCGGGGAGCTGTTTTTT. Translating it yields CASSPTGGGSGELFF.

This clonotype was picked up many times. The V gene is TRBV7-2, the J gene TRBJ2-1, with 8 positions matching TRBD2. Trimming cost V 4 bases and J 6 bases; bases outside gene matches: 8. Germline CDR1 reads SGHTA; CDR2 reads FQGNSA. The CDR3 totals 15 residues. CDR3 loop: CASSCSGVTCNEQFF. The CDR3, as DNA: TGTGCCAGCAGCTGTAGCGGGGTCACGTGCAATGAGCAGTTCTTC. The full variable domain, in which reference TRBV7-2 and TRBJ2-1 provide the parts outside the CDR3, is GAGVSQSPSNKVTEKGKDVELRCDPISGHTALYWYRQSLGQGLEFLIYFQGNSAPDKSGLPSDRFSAERTGGSVSTLTIQRTQQEDSAVYLCASSCSGVTCNEQFFGPGTRLTVL.

This clonotype was counted only a few times. One junction end does not reproduce the germline sequence, and a read error may be involved. The V and J genes are TRBV7-3 and TRBJ2-2, with D possibly being TRBD1 (5 bases). The CDR3 has 15 amino acids. Germline V gene sequence: CDR1 SGHTA, CDR2 FQGTGA. The CDR3 DNA follows: TGTGCTAGCAGCTTACAGGCCGCGAACACCGGGGAGCTGTTTTTT. This gives the protein CASSLQAANTGELFF. The full variable domain, with the rest looked up from reference TRBV7-3 and TRBJ2-2, is GAGVSQTPSNKVTEKGKYVELRCDPISGHTALYWYRQSLGQGPEFLIYFQGTGAADDSGLPNDRFFAVRPEGSVSTLKIQRTERGDSAVYLCASSLQAANTGELFFGEGSRLTVL.

In its sample, this clonotype was seen a few times. V gene TRBV12-3 or TRBV12-4 combines with J gene TRBJ1-2; tentative D call: TRBD1 (6 bases). The length of the CDR3 is 14 residues. Trimming took off 7 bases at V and 4 bases at J, with 16 bases between the two ends. The CDR3 loop reads CASTGALQVYGYTF. The CDR3 DNA reads as TGTGCCAGCACGGGGGCCCTTCAAGTCTATGGCTACACCTTC.

Here the CDR3 reads CASSELLGGGGYNEQFF. The CDR3 DNA sequence: TGTGCCAGCAGTGAACTGCTGGGCGGGGGCGGATACAATGAGCAGTTCTTC. V usage is TRBV2 and J usage is TRBJ2-1; a possible D gene is TRBD2 (7 bases). V gave up 2 bases and J gave up 4 bases, with 18 bases separating them. Germline V CDR1 and CDR2: SNHLY, FYNNEI. The CDR3 contains 17 residues.

V is TRBV7-2 and J is TRBJ1-1; D uncertain. V dropped 5 bases and J dropped 8 bases, with 12 bases sitting between them. CDR1 is SGHTA and CDR2 is FQGNSA in the germline V gene. The CDR3 runs 12 residues. The CDR3 protein is CASSGPDGEAFF. As DNA, the CDR3 is TGTGCCAGCAGCGGTCCAGACGGAGAAGCTTTCTTT. The entire variable domain, with the rest obtained from reference TRBV7-2 and TRBJ1-1, is as follows: GAGVSQSPSNKVTEKGKDVELRCDPISGHTALYWYRQSLGQGLEFLIYFQGNSAPDKSGLPSDRFSAERTGGSVSTLTIQRTQQEDSAVYLCASSGPDGEAFFGQGTRLTVV.

This clonotype was counted between two and nine times. The chain links TRBV12-5 to TRBJ2-7; 8 bases are a match to TRBD2. Germline CDR1 is LGHNT and CDR2 is FRNRAP. V lost 0 bases, J lost 5 bases, and 12 bases stayed unmatched. The CDR3 extends over 17 amino acids. CDR3 sequence reads: CASGLVTGRRGVHEQYF. The DNA of the CDR3 is TGTGCTAGTGGTTTGGTAACAGGCCGGCGGGGGGTTCACGAGCAGTACTTC.

This clonotype was seen a handful of times. The gene calls are TRBV4-3 and TRBJ2-3; D is uncertain. The CDR3 totals 13 residues. The germline gives CDR1 LGHNA, CDR2 YSLEER. Trimming stripped 4 bases from V and 6 bases from J, with 11 bases between. CDR3 loop: CASSRQASDTQYF. Here the CDR3 DNA reads TGCGCCAGCAGCCGGCAGGCGAGTGATACGCAGTATTTT.

The sample holds a few counts of this clonotype. The chain is built from TRBV6-6 and TRBJ2-3, with 10 positions matching TRBD2. The germline V gene encodes CDR1 MNHNY and CDR2 SVGAGI (reference sequence). The V segment lost 2 bases and the J segment 1 base; nucleotides outside the gene matches: 3. This CDR3 contains 16 residues. The CDR3 protein is CASSYPLAGGTDTQYF. In DNA form, the CDR3 reads TGTGCCAGCAGTTACCCGCTAGCGGGGGGCACAGATACGCAGTATTTT.

The rearrangement joins TRBV28 to TRBJ2-5; D is uncertain. CDR1 is MDHEN and CDR2 is SYDVKM in the germline V gene. This CDR3 has 11 residues. The CDR3 protein is CAVRGEETQYF. For the CDR3, the DNA is TGTGCAGTGAGAGGTGAAGAGACCCAGTACTTC.

This clonotype was recorded many times. The V gene is TRBV7-9, the J gene TRBJ2-1; D remains ambiguous. Trimming took 1 base from V and 10 from J, leaving 8 bases between them. Looked up from germline, CDR1 is SEHNR and CDR2 is FQNEAQ (reference sequence). This CDR3 region has 12 residues. The CDR3 nucleotides are TGTGCCAGCAGCTTAGGCGTACCCGAGCAGTTCTTC. This sequence encodes CASSLGVPEQFF.

The V call is TRBV20-1, the J call TRBJ2-2, with D unresolved. The germline CDR1 and CDR2 sequences are DFQATT and SNEGSKA (reference sequence). Trimming left V 0 bases short and J 5 bases short, with 13 bases between. This CDR3 region has 15 residues. The CDR3 DNA reads TGCAGTGCTAGAGATCCGTCCGAAGGGACCGGGGAGCTGTTTTTT. This codes for CSARDPSEGTGELFF.

This clonotype came up a few times. The junction departs from germline at one end; a sequencing error may be responsible. The gene calls are TRBV20-1 and TRBJ2-1; tentatively, D is TRBD2 (6 bases). Germline V lookup: CDR1 DFQATT, CDR2 SNEGSKA (reference sequence). There are 15 residues in the CDR3. CDR3 in amino acids: CSASGTGAKNNERFF. In nucleotides, the CDR3 is TGCAGTGCCTCTGGGACTGGCGCAAAAAACAATGAGCGGTTCTTC.

As regards this clonotype: This may be a read error: a much more frequent sequence differs by one nucleotide. The chain is built from TRBV20-1 and TRBJ2-1; D remains ambiguous. The germline gives CDR1 DFQATT, CDR2 SNEGSKA (reference sequence). CDR3 length equals 14 residues. CDR3: CSARRATGYNEQVF. The CDR3 region has the DNA TGCAGTGCTAGACGAGCCACGGGCTACAATGAGCAGGTCTTC.

In this sample, this clonotype turned up a few times. V gene TRBV7-9 combines with J gene TRBJ2-3; tentative D call: TRBD1 (5 bases). Germline V gene data show CDR1 as SEHNR and CDR2 as FQNEAQ (reference sequence). The CDR3 contains 16 residues. Between the trimmed V and J ends, which lost 2 bases and 0 bases, there was a span of 12 bases. CDR3 DNA sequence: TGTGCCAGCAGCTTAAGACAGTCCACTAGCACAGATACGCAGTATTTT. Its protein product is CASSLRQSTSTDTQYF.

The chain couples TRBV7-9 to TRBJ2-2; TRBD2 matches 9 bases. V lost 5 bases, J lost 2 bases, and 12 bases stayed unmatched. The CDR3 is made up of 18 amino acids. Germline V gives CDR1 SEHNR, CDR2 FQNEAQ (reference sequence). The CDR3 spells CASSPRLLTSGNTGELFF. The CDR3 DNA is TGTGCCAGCAGCCCCCGACTCCTGACTAGCGGAAACACCGGGGAGCTGTTTTTT.

This clonotype was observed at least ten times. The V and J genes are TRBV7-9 and TRBJ2-7; D possibly uses TRBD1 or TRBD2 (5 bases each). The CDR3 spans 13 residues. In germline, CDR1 is SEHNR, CDR2 FQNEAQ (reference sequence). The CDR3 loop reads CVIEGLDDSEQYF. The CDR3 nucleotides are TGTGTTATTGAGGGGTTAGATGATAGCGAGCAGTACTTC.

The chain has TRBV3-1 and TRBJ2-3, with unresolved D. This CDR3 has 15 amino acids. The V end lost 3 bases, the J end lost 4 bases, and 14 bases lay between the germline ends. Germline lookup yields CDR1 LGHDT and CDR2 YNNKEL (reference sequence). This CDR3 is CASSQGPAGPDTQYF. For the CDR3, the DNA is TGTGCCAGCAGCCAGGGCCCGGCAGGTCCAGATACGCAGTATTTT.

The chain joins TRBV3-1 to TRBJ1-1; TRBD1 matches 8 bases. In germline, CDR1 is LGHDT, CDR2 YNNKEL (reference sequence). Trimming took 0 bases from V and 6 from J; bases not matched to a gene: 3. The CDR3 has 14 amino acids. The CDR3, as DNA: TGTGCCAGCAGCCAAGATCAGGGGGCCGCTGAAGCTTTCTTT. It yields the protein CASSQDQGAAEAFF.

This clonotype was counted only a few times. J is TRBJ1-6 and V is TRBV11-2; D not certain. Germline CDR1 is SGHAT and CDR2 is FQNNGV. The CDR3 runs to 15 residues. V was cut by 6 bases and J by 0 bases, with 9 bases left in between. DNA for the CDR3: TGTGCCAGCAGACCCACGCGCTCCTATAATTCACCCCTCCACTTT. It is translated as CASRPTRSYNSPLHF.

This sequence joins TRBV14 and TRBJ2-2; tentatively, D is TRBD1 (5 bases). The length of the CDR3 is 15 residues. Per germline, CDR1 SGHDN and CDR2 FVKESK. V dropped 6 bases and J dropped 4 bases, with 15 bases sitting between them. In DNA, the CDR3 is TGTGCCAGCAGTCGGTTGGGGCGAGGCACCGGGGAGCTGTTTTTT. It is translated as CASSRLGRGTGELFF.